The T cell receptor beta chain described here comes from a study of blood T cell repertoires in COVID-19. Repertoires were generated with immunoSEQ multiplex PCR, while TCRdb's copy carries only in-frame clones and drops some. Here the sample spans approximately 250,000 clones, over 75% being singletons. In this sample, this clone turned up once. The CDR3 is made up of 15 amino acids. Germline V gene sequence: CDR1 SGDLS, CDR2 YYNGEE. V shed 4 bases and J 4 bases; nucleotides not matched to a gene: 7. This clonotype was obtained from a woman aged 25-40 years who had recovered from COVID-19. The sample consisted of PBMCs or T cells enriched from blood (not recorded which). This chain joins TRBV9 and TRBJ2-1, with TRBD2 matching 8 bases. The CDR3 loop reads CASSPKPGGYNEQFF. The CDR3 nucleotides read TGTGCCAGCAGCCCCAAACCGGGGGGGTACAATGAGCAGTTCTTC. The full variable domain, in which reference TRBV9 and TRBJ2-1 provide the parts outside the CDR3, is DSGVTQTPKHLITATGQRVTLRCSPRSGDLSVYWYQQSLDQGLQFLIQYYNGEERAKGNILERFSAQQFPDLHSELNLSSLELGDSALYFCASSPKPGGYNEQFFGPGTRLTVL.